This T cell receptor (beta chain) was recovered during a study of blood T cells in healthy people across ages. Next came a second PCR, run for about 6 to 12 cycles, which used a sample-barcoded 5' primer along with a J-beta primer mix. In TCRdb, the 5' RACE reads were re-called with MiXCR into one record per CDR3 protein. This table has under 2 million distinct CDR3 sequences, around 36% appearing once. This clonotype was detected only once. The trim removed 4 bases at V and 4 bases at J, leaving 11 bases unmatched. Germline CDR1 reads MNHEY; CDR2 reads SVGAGI. The CDR3 is 18 residues long. The TCR sequence derives from a woman in her 30s in good health. The chain is built from TRBV6-5 and TRBJ2-6; 9 positions agree with TRBD1. Sequenced material: blood. The CDR3 region has the DNA TGTGCCAGCAGTTCCCCGGGACAGGGTTTGCCGGGGGCCAACGTCCTGACTTTC. This encodes CASSSPGQGLPGANVLTF.